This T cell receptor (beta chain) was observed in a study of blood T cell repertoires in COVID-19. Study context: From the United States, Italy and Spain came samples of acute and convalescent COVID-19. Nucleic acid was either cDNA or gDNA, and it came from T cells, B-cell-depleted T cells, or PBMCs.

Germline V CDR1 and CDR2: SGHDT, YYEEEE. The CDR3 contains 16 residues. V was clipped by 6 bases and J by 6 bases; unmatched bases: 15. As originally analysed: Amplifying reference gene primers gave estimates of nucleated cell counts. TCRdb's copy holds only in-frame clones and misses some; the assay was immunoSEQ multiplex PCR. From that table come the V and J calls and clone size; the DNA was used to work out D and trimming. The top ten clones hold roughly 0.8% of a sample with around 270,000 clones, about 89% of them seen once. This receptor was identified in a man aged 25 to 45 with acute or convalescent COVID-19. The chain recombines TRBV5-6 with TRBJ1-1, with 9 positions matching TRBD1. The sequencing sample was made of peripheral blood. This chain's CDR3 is CASTLRDREINPEAFF. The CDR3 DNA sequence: TGTGCCAGCACCCTCCGGGACAGGGAGATAAACCCTGAAGCTTTCTTT.